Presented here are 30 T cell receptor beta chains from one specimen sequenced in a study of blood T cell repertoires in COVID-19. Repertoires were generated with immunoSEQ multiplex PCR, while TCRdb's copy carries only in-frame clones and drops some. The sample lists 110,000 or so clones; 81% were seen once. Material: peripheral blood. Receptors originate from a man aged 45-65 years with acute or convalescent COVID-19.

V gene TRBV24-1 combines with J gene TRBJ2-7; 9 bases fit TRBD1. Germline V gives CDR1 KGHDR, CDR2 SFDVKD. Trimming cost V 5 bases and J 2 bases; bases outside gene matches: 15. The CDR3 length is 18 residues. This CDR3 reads CATSGIIGGQGIPYEQYV. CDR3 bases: TGTGCCACCAGTGGTATTATTGGGGGACAGGGTATACCCTACGAGCAGTACGTC.

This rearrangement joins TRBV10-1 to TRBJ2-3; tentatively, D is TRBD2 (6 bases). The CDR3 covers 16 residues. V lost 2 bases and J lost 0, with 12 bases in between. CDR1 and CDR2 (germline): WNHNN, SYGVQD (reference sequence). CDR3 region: CASSEPGRESTDTQYF. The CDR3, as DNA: TGCGCCAGCAGTGAGCCCGGACGGGAGAGCACAGATACGCAGTATTTT.

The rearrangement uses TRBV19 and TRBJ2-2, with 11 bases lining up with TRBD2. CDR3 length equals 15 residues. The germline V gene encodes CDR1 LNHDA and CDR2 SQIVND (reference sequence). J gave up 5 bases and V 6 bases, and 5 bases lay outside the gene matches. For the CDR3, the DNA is TGTGCCAGTAGACGGCTAGCGGGGGGAACCGGGGAGCTGTTTTTT. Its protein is CASRRLAGGTGELFF.

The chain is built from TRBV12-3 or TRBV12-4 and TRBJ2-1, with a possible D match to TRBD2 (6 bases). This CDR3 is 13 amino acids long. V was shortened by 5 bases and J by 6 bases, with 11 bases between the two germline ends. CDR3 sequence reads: CASSRTNPNEQFF. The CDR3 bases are TGTGCCAGCAGTCGGACTAATCCCAATGAGCAGTTCTTC.

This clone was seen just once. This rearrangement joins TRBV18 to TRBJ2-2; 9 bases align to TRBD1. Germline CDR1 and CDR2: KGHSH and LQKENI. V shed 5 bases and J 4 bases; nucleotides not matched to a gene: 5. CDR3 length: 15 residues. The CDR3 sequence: CASSSGTGRTGELFF. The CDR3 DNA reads TGTGCCAGCTCATCCGGGACAGGGCGCACCGGGGAGCTGTTTTTT.

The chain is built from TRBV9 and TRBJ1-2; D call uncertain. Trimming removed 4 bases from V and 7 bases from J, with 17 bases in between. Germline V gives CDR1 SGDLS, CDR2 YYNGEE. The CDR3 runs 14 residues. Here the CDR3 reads CASSPRRGGSGYTF. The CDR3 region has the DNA TGTGCCAGCAGCCCCCGACGGGGAGGGTCTGGCTACACCTTC.

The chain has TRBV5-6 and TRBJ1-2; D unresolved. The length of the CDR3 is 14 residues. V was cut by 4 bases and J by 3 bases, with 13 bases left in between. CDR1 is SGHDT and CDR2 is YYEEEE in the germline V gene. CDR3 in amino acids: CASSRRRGDYGYTF. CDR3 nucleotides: TGTGCCAGCAGCCGGCGGCGAGGTGACTATGGCTACACCTTC.

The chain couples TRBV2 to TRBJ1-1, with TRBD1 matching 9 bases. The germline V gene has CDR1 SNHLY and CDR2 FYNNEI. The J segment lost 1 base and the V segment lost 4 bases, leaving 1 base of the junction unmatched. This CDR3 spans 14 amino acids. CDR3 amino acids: CASSVTGGNTEAFF. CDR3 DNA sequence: TGTGCCAGCAGTGTGACAGGGGGGAACACTGAAGCTTTCTTT.

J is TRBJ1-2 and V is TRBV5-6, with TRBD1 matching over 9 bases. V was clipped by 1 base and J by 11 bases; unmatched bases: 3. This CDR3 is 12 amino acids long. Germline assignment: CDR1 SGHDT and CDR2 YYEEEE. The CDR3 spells CASSLSTGGYTF. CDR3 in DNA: TGTGCCAGCAGCTTGTCGACAGGGGGTTACACCTTC.

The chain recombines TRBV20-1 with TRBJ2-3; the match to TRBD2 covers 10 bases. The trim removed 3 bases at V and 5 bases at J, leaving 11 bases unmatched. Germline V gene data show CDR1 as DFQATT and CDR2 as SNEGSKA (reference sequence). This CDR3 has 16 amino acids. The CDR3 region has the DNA TGCAGTGCTAGTCCCCTGGGAGCGGGGGGGAGAGATACGCAGTATTTT. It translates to CSASPLGAGGRDTQYF.

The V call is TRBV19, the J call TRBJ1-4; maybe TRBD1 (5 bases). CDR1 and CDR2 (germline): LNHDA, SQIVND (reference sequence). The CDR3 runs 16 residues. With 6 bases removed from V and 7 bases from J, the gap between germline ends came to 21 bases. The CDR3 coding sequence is TGTGCCAGTAGATCTGGCCTAGGGGTAGAAAGTGAAAAACTGTTTTTT. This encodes CASRSGLGVESEKLFF.

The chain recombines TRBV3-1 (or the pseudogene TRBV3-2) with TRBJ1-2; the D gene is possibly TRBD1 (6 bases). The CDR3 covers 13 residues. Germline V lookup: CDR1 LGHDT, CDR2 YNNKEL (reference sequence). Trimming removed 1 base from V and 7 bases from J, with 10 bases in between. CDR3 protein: CASSQAGRGGYTF. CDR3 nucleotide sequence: TGTGCCAGCAGCCAAGCGGGCAGGGGTGGCTACACCTTC.

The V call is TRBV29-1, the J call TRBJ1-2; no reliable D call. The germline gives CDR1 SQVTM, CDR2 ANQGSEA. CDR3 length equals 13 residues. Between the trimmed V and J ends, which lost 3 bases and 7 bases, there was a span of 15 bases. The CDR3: CSVEETRRAGYTF. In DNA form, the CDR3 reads TGCAGCGTTGAGGAAACGAGGAGGGCTGGCTACACCTTC. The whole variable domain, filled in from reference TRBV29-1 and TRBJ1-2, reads SAVISQKPSRDICQRGTSLTIQCQVDSQVTMMFWYRQQPGQSLTLIATANQGSEATYESGFVIDKFPISRPNLTFSTLTVSNMSPEDSSIYLCSVEETRRAGYTFGSGTRLTVV.

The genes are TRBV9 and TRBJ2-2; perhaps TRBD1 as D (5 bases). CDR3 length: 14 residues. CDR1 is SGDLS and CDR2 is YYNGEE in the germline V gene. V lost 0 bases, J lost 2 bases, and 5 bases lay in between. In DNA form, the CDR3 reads TGTGCCAGCAGCGTAGGGGGCAACACCGGGGAGCTGTTTTTT. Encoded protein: CASSVGGNTGELFF. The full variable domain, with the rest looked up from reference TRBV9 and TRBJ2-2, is DSGVTQTPKHLITATGQRVTLRCSPRSGDLSVYWYQQSLDQGLQFLIQYYNGEERAKGNILERFSAQQFPDLHSELNLSSLELGDSALYFCASSVGGNTGELFFGEGSRLTVL.

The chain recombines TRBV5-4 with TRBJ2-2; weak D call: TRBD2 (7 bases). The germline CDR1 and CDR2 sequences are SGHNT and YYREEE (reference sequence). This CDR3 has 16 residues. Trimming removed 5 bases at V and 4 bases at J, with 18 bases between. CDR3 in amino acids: CASSHGGGARTGELFF. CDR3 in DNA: TGTGCCAGCAGTCATGGAGGGGGGGCGCGCACCGGGGAGCTGTTTTTT.

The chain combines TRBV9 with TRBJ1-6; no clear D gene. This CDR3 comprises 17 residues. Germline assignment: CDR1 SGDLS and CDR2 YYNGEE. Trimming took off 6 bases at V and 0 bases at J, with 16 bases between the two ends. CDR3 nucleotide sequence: TGTGCCAGCAACTCCGGATCCCCTAGCTCCTATAATTCACCCCTCCACTTT. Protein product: CASNSGSPSSYNSPLHF.

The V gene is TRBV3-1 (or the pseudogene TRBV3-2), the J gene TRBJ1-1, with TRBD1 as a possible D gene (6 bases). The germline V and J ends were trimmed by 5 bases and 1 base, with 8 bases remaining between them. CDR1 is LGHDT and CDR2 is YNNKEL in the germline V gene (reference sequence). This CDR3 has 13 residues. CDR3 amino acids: CASSSDRNTEAFF. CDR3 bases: TGTGCCAGCAGCTCGGACAGGAACACTGAAGCTTTCTTT.

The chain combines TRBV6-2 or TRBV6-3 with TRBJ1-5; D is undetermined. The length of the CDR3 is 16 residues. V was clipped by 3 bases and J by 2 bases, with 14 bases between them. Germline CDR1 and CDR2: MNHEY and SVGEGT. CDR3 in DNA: TGTGCCAGCAGTTATCGCGGGCCCGCGGGCAATCAGCCCCAGCATTTT. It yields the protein CASSYRGPAGNQPQHF.

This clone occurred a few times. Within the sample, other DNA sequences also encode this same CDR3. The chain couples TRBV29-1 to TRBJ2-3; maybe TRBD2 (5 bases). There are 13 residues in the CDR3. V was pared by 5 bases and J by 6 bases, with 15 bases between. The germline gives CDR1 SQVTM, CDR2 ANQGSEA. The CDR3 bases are TGCAGCGTTAGGACTGGAGTACCGGATACGCAGTATTTT. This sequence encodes CSVRTGVPDTQYF.

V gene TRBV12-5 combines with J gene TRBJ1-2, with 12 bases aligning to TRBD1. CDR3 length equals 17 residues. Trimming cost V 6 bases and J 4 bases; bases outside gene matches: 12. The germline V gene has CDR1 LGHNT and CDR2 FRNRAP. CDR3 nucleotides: TGTGCTAGTGGCCCTACCTCCGGGACAGGGGGCGTCTATGGCTACACCTTC. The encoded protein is CASGPTSGTGGVYGYTF.

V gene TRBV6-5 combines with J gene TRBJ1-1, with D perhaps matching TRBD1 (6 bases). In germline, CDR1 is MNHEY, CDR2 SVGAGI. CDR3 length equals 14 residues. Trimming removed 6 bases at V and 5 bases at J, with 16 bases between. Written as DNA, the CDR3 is TGTGCCAGCAGGGCCAGGGGTCTCGGGACTGAAGCTTTCTTT. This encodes CASRARGLGTEAFF.

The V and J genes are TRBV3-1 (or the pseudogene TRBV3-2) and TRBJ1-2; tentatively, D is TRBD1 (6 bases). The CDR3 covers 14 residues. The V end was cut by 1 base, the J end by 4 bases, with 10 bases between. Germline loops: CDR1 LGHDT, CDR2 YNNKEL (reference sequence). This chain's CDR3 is CASSQVRTAYGYTF. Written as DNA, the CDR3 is TGTGCCAGCAGCCAAGTCCGGACAGCCTATGGCTACACCTTC.

The CDR3 loop reads CAWGRGQGGYGYTF. CDR3 nucleotide sequence: TGTGCCTGGGGCAGGGGACAGGGGGGCTATGGCTACACCTTC. The rearrangement joins TRBV30 to TRBJ1-2; 11 bases are a match to TRBD1. The CDR3 covers 14 residues. Germline V gene sequence: CDR1 GTSNPN, CDR2 SVGIG (reference sequence). Losses at the gene ends were 5 bases for V and 4 bases for J; bases not matched to a gene: 6.

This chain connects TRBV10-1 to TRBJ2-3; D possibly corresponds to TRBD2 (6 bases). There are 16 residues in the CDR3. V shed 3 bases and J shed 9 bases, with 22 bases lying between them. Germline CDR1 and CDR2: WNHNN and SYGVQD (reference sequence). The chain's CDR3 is CASSDGGGGSTGTQYF. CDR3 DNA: TGCGCCAGCAGTGATGGCGGAGGAGGGTCCACAGGAACGCAGTATTTT.

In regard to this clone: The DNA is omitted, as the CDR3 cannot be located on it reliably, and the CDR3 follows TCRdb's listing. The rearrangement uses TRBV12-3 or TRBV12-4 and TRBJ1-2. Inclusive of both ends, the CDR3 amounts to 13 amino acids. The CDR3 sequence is CASSSSSNYGYTF.

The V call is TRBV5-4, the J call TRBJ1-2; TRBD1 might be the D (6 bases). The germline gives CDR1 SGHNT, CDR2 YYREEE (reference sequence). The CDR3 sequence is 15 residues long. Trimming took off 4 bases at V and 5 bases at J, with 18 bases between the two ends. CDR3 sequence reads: CASSLNRVSPYGYTF. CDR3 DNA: TGTGCCAGCAGCCTAAACAGGGTCTCCCCTTATGGCTACACCTTC.

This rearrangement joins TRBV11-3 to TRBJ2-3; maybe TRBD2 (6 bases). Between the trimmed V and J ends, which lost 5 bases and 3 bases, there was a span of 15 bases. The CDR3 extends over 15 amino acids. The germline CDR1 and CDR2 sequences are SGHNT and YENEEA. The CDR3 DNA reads TGTGCCAGCAGCCCCGGGGGATTAGAGACAGATACGCAGTATTTT. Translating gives CASSPGGLETDTQYF.

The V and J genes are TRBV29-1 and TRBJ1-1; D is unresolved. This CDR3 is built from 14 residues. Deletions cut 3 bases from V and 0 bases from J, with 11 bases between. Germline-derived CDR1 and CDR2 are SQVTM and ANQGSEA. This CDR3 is CSVDSPFMNTEAFF. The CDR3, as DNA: TGCAGCGTTGATAGTCCCTTCATGAACACTGAAGCTTTCTTT.

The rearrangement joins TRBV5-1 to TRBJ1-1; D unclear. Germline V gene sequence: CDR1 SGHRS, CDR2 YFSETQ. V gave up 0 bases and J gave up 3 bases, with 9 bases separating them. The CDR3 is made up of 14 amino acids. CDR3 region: CASSLGRGYTEAFF. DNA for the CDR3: TGCGCCAGCAGCTTGGGTAGAGGGTACACTGAAGCTTTCTTT. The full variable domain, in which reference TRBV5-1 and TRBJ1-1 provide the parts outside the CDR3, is KAGVTQTPRYLIKTRGQQVTLSCSPISGHRSVSWYQQTPGQGLQFLFEYFSETQRNKGNFPGRFSGRQFSNSRSEMNVSTLELGDSALYLCASSLGRGYTEAFFGQGTRLTVV.

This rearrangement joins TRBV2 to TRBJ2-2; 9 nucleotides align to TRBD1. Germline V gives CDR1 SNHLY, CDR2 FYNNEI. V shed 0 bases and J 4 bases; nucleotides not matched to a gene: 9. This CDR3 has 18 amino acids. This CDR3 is CASSEASRTGVSTGELFF. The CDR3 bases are TGTGCCAGCAGTGAAGCGTCCAGGACAGGGGTCAGCACCGGGGAGCTGTTTTTT. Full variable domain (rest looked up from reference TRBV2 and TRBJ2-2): EPEVTQTPSHQVTQMGQEVILRCVPISNHLYFYWYRQILGQKVEFLVSFYNNEISEKSEIFDDQFSVERPDGSNFTLKIRSTKLEDSAMYFCASSEASRTGVSTGELFFGEGSRLTVL.